This T cell receptor beta chain was sequenced for a study of regulatory T cells in long-lasting Graves disease. Study-level information: Patients met the persistent Graves' disease definition after over 5 years of antithyroid drugs with positive TSH receptor antibodies. General observations from the study: It is possible that accuracy was reduced by the small size of the sample.

CDR3-region Arm-PCR and iRepertoire HTBI primers produced the TCR beta libraries. TCRdb re-analysed the multiplex PCR reads in MiXCR, keeping a single row per CDR3 protein. Of about 430,000 distinct CDR3 sequences listed, 21% are singletons. This clonotype was seen at least ten times. Its antigen is as yet unknown. Germline V gene sequence: CDR1 LNHNV, CDR2 YYDKDF (reference sequence). There are 16 residues in the CDR3. Trimming removed 0 bases at V and 7 bases at J, with 13 bases between. Indicated time point: persistent/refractory GD, antithyroid drugs over 5 years with positive TRAb. Extracted PBMC RNA gave rise to the TCR library. Roughly 10-milliliter peripheral blood samples went into EDTA tubes.

This specimen consisted of peripheral blood mononuclear cells (PBMCs), obtained when the disease was refractory, from a patient treated with antithyroid drugs. This chain joins TRBV15 and TRBJ1-6; no definite D call. The source of this sequence is a female donor with Graves disease. DNA for the CDR3: TGTGCCACCAGCAGAGAAGGCTCGCAGACAAATTCACCCCTCCACTTT. Translation gives CATSREGSQTNSPLHF. The full variable domain, its missing parts supplied by reference TRBV15 and TRBJ1-6, is DAMVIQNPRYQVTQFGKPVTLSCSQTLNHNVMYWYQQKSSQAPKLLFHYYDKDFNNEADTPDNFQSRRPNTSFCFLDIRSPGLGDTAMYLCATSREGSQTNSPLHFGNGTRLTVT.